This is a list of T cell receptor beta chains from one sample in a study of regulatory T cells in long-lasting Graves disease. A single record per CDR3 protein comes from TCRdb applying MiXCR to the multiplex PCR reads. Seen here are some 340,000 distinct CDR3 sequences, 12% observed once, and the top ten hold 15% to 20%. These sequences were also reported in another study, on T cells in Graves' hyperthyroidism and ophthalmopathy.

The source was peripheral blood mononuclear cells (PBMCs), collected at new diagnosis, from a patient treated with antithyroid drugs. The receptors were sampled from a woman younger than 30 with Graves disease. The CDR3 runs from the conserved cysteine through the conserved F or W. D genes are given only for firm matches. Size is omitted from some rows. Given values are once, few, many or a class for expanded clones.

cdr3_length | j_call | clone_size | d_call | v_call | cdr3_aa
14 | TRBJ1-2 | many | NA | TRBV2 | CASSPPTGWGGYTF
16 | TRBJ2-3 | few | TRBD2 | TRBV20-1 | CSARGPLAGLSDTQYF
15 | TRBJ2-7 | few | NA | TRBV7-6 | CASSLEARGSYEQYF
20 | TRBJ2-1 | NA | NA | TRBV7-2 | CASSSTLGDPGVRSYNEQFF
16 | TRBJ2-7 | many | NA | TRBV20-1 | CSARRSGAGLSREQYF
12 | TRBJ2-7 | many | NA | TRBV27 | CASSLEGTVQYF
17 | TRBJ2-1 | many | NA | TRBV6-2/TRBV6-3 | CASSYSPEGYSYNEQFF
13 | TRBJ1-1 | few | TRBD1 | TRBV7-9 | CASSPLVGQEAFF
15 | TRBJ2-4 | NA | NA | TRBV20-1 | CSAKALVLAKNIQYF
14 | TRBJ1-1 | many | TRBD1 | TRBV18 | CASSPGQEKTEAFF
12 | TRBJ1-2 | many | TRBD1 | TRBV12-3/TRBV12-4 | CASSTGQYGYTF
15 | TRBJ2-1 | many | TRBD2 | TRBV28 | CASSLPGLARDEQFF
13 | TRBJ2-2 | NA | NA | TRBV28 | CASWAENTGELFF
12 | TRBJ2-3 | many | NA | TRBV28 | CASSPVPDTQYF
14 | TRBJ2-5 | many | TRBD1 | TRBV10-3 | CATRQGLGQETQYF
15 | TRBJ2-7 | many | TRBD1 | TRBV6-1 | CASSPIQGITYEQYF
15 | TRBJ2-3 | few | NA | TRBV7-3 | CASSLSAGSSDTQYF
15 | TRBJ2-1 | many | NA | TRBV24-1 | CATSDFRGSDNEQFF
14 | TRBJ2-3 | many | NA | TRBV7-2 | CASSLAGRPDTQYF
12 | TRBJ1-2 | many | NA | TRBV18 | CASSPRMRSYTF
14 | TRBJ1-1 | NA | NA | TRBV7-9 | CASSLGGSDTEAFF
18 | TRBJ1-5 | few | NA | TRBV6-1 | CASSAFRDPAVSNQPQHF
14 | TRBJ1-6 | NA | NA | TRBV5-1 | CASSLEASLPSLHF
13 | TRBJ2-5 | NA | NA | TRBV24-1 | CATSDPDQETQYF